This is a list of T cell receptor beta chains from one sample in a study of blood T cell repertoires in COVID-19. The table came from immunoSEQ multiplex PCR; TCRdb's copy has only in-frame clones and leaves some out. Among 200,000 to 300,000 clones listed, roughly 90% were seen once. The sequencing input was peripheral blood. The receptors stem from a man aged 55 to 69 who had recovered from COVID-19. Both conserved end residues are trimmed from each CDR3.

cdr3_aa cdr3_length v_call
ASRTGGTGELF 11 TRBV6-5
ASSAATANYGYT 12 TRBV19
ASSQVPQEANYGYT 14 TRBV4-2
ASSLGGVHTEAF 12 TRBV5-5
ASSKRGTAETQY 12 TRBV6-5
ASTGTDTGELF 11 TRBV19
ASSPSGQGREQY 12 TRBV18
ASSLVGGPDTQY 12 TRBV5-4
ATSRDYGGEQY 11 TRBV15
ASSGDNTYEQY 11 TRBV25-1
ASSPSGLAGGPVTQY 15 TRBV18
SALNEGKAF 9 TRBV29-1
ASSESAGFREQY 12 TRBV25-1
ASSFSRYSNQPQH 13 TRBV5-6
ASSQGLAEYQETQY 14 TRBV3-1/TRBV3-2
ASSVGGRLARETQY 14 TRBV9
SARREKGYT 9 TRBV20-1
ASSLRGTGVGNTIY 14 TRBV5-1
ASSVQGSNQPQH 12 TRBV19
ASSQEGDLWQPQH 13 TRBV4-1
ASSPPSGDHTDTQY 14 TRBV6-6
AWGTSGTPRDEQY 13 TRBV30
ASSSNQGNGNTIY 13 TRBV18
ASSYTQGYEQY 11 TRBV5-4
ASSQSLGQGGWDYGYT 16 TRBV19
ASRGKAGTGELF 12 TRBV9
ASSETTGHQETQY 13 TRBV2
ASTDRAGELF 10 TRBV9
ASSEQGEVYEQY 12 TRBV2
ASSESSRAHGYT 12 TRBV2
SAIQATNEKLF 11 TRBV29-1
ASRDRSNQPQH 11 TRBV23-1
ASSEGKGDTEAF 12 TRBV2
ASTPGDQPQH 10 TRBV2
ASSLLRSSYEQY 12 TRBV5-8
ASSQDRQNLNYGYT 14 TRBV4-1
ASTSGLTNTGELF 13 TRBV14
ASSLEPLTGTNSGNTIY 17 TRBV7-6
ASSFGTGPYEQY 12 TRBV5-5
ASSEPLAQVPSEKLF 15 TRBV25-1
ATSDFSGGSTDTQY 14 TRBV24-1
ASSPGDRESTDTQY 14 TRBV7-3
ASSSSVEQY 9 TRBV7-9
ASSLSGKVEYGYT 13 TRBV5-1
ASSVEQGDYGYT 12 TRBV6-4
ASGPLTGSSYNEQF 14 TRBV12-5
ASLPGTGTTGELF 13 TRBV2
ASSKVGDREETSNQPQH 17 TRBV21-1
ASSQLGVKNTEAF 13 TRBV16
ASSLSLGIEQY 11 TRBV7-9
ASSELAASQF 10 TRBV12-3/TRBV12-4
AWSVSFLRESSYEQY 15 TRBV30
AWSMTGAAKGPQH 13 TRBV30
ASSLGGTSTGELF 13 TRBV7-2
ASSSSGGSYEQY 12 TRBV5-1
ASSPRALNEKLF 12 TRBV27